This T cell receptor (beta chain) was identified during a study of regulatory T cells in long-lasting Graves disease. Study-level results: Fewer public clonotypes were shared by new patients (around 970) than by persistent patients (about 2,500).

Researchers made TCR beta libraries by using iRepertoire HTBI primers and running Arm-PCR on CDR3 regions. TCRdb independently ran MiXCR on the multiplex PCR reads; one entry per CDR3 protein. The table has some 450,000 distinct CDR3 sequences, about 20% seen once. This clonotype appeared many times. The antigen remains unidentified. Noted time point: persistent/refractory GD, antithyroid drugs over 5 years with positive TRAb. Extracted RNA from PBMCs served as the source of the TCR library. The source material was peripheral blood mononuclear cells (PBMCs), sampled when the disease was refractory, from a patient treated with antithyroid drugs. The sequence was obtained from a female donor with Graves disease.

CDR3 nucleotides: TGTGCCAGCGACGACCGGGTTTACCAAGAGACCCAGTACTTC. Its protein product is CASDDRVYQETQYF. V and J are TRBV11-3 and TRBJ2-5; no definite D call. This CDR3 is built from 14 residues. CDR1 is SGHNT and CDR2 is YENEEA in the germline V gene. The V end was cut by 8 bases, the J end by 0 bases, with 13 bases between.